A single count supports the clone carrying this T cell receptor beta chain. Its antigen is as yet unknown. One end of the junction varies from germline; a read error may be responsible. Total RNA and DNA came together from about 19-30 mg of bulk tissue without cell sorting. The data were taken from a study of tumor-infiltrating lymphocytes in primary liver carcinoma. On the study more broadly: Patients comprised men and women whose ages fell between 30 and 69 years. Maximum tumor diameters ranged from about 4 to 10 cm, stage T1-T3 N0M0.

Findings and limits, study-wide: When set against blood, tumors had a significantly higher top-250-clone fraction (p = 0.039). Tumor-adjacent and tumor-blood pairs displayed less overlap than did pairs of tumor regions.

Researchers generated TCR beta cDNA from about 530 ng of total RNA, relying on a constant-region primer. Nested multiplex PCR, run for three rounds with slightly modified ARM-PCR, yielded TCR beta libraries. The two initial PCR rounds, nine to eleven cycles each, used TRBV1-TRBV30 forward and C-beta reverse primers. Each CDR3 protein is one row after TCRdb ran MiXCR on the multiplex PCR reads. The sample has tens of thousands of distinct CDR3 sequences, 76% seen once; the top ten hold roughly 34%. This CDR3 has 16 residues. The germline CDR1 and CDR2 sequences are MNHEY and SVGAGI. The source is a man between 35 and 55 years old with primary liver carcinoma and hepatitis B virus infection. The chain employs TRBV6-5 and TRBJ2-7, with 8 bases matching TRBD2. The specimen sequenced was liver tumor tissue from sampling region 5. As to subset: tumor region T5, tumor centre. CDR3 residues: CASGREGVAGTYEQYF. Here the CDR3 DNA reads TGCGCCAGCGGACGAGAAGGAGTAGCGGGGACCTACGAGCAGTACTTC.